These 14 T cell receptor beta chains share one sample of origin, sequenced in a study of PD-1 blockade in classical Hodgkin lymphoma. The assay was immunoSEQ multiplex PCR, and TCRdb's table has in-frame clones only and misses some. The table records under 20,000 clones, around 80% of them present only once. Brentuximab vedotin exposure varied, and every patient relapsed after autologous stem cell transplantation. This specimen was peripheral blood mononuclear cells (PBMCs), taken before the second cycle of nivolumab. All receptors come from a human donor with classical Hodgkin lymphoma.

This chain joins TRBV7-2 and TRBJ2-2, with 8 bases that match TRBD2. This CDR3 region has 15 residues. Germline CDR1 SGHTA, CDR2 FQGNSA. V lost 0 bases, J lost 9 bases, and 6 bases stayed unmatched. This CDR3 is CASSLASGGRRELFF. Here the CDR3 DNA reads TGTGCCAGCAGCTTAGCGAGCGGGGGCAGAAGGGAGCTGTTTTTT.

This chain connects TRBV19 to TRBJ2-7; D is undetermined. CDR3 length: 15 residues. Per germline, CDR1 LNHDA and CDR2 SQIVND (reference sequence). Trimming removed 6 bases from V and 2 bases from J, with 17 bases in between. CDR3 sequence reads: CASSQDLTAPYEQYF. As DNA, the CDR3 is TGTGCCAGTAGCCAAGACCTAACGGCGCCCTACGAGCAGTACTTC.

The genes are TRBV28 and TRBJ2-3, with 11 bases aligning to TRBD2. V trimming: 10 bases; J trimming: 5 bases; junction bases outside the gene matches: 11. Looked up from germline, CDR1 is MDHEN and CDR2 is SYDVKM. The CDR3 runs to 15 residues. The CDR3 sequence: CAILSGGASGDTQYF. DNA of the CDR3: TGTGCCATCCTTAGCGGGGGGGCGTCCGGAGATACGCAGTATTTT.

The chain links TRBV2 to TRBJ2-1; 8 bases agree with TRBD2. The junction had 2 bases not matched to a gene; V was cut back by 3 bases and J by 1 base. CDR3 length: 15 amino acids. CDR1 is SNHLY and CDR2 is FYNNEI in the germline V gene. The CDR3 protein is CASSDSGESYNEQFF. The CDR3 nucleotides are TGTGCCAGCAGTGATAGCGGGGAGTCCTACAATGAGCAGTTCTTC.

The chain couples TRBV6-6 to TRBJ2-7, with 8 bases lining up with TRBD1. J lost 4 bases, V lost 6 bases, and 2 bases had no gene match. The CDR3 covers 12 residues. CDR1 is MNHNY, CDR2 SVGAGI, per germline (reference sequence). CDR3 sequence reads: CASRGQAYEQYF. The DNA for the CDR3 is TGTGCCAGCAGGGGACAGGCTTACGAGCAGTACTTC.

For this clone: The sample has other DNA sequences that encode this CDR3 too. This chain uses TRBV28 with TRBJ2-6; 9 bases line up with TRBD1. The ends lost 3 bases at V and 2 bases at J; junction bases unmatched: 5. The CDR3 sequence is 17 residues long. CDR1 and CDR2 from the germline V gene are MDHEN and SYDVKM. The CDR3, as DNA: TGTGCCAGCAGTTTGCGGACAGGGGTCCCTGGGGCCAACGTCCTGACTTTC. It encodes CASSLRTGVPGANVLTF.

The CDR3: CASSGTSGGPSEQFF. In nucleotides, the CDR3 is TGTGCCAGTAGCGGGACTAGCGGGGGGCCCTCGGAGCAGTTCTTC. The chain couples TRBV19 to TRBJ2-1, with 15 bases matching TRBD2. The CDR3 runs to 15 residues. Germline assignment: CDR1 LNHDA and CDR2 SQIVND (reference sequence). Losses at the gene ends were 6 bases for V and 10 bases for J; bases not matched to a gene: 7.

This chain joins TRBV28 and TRBJ2-4; TRBD1 agrees at 7 bases. The V gene end was trimmed by 7 bases and the J gene end by 7 bases; junction bases not matched to a gene: 10. The CDR3 spans 14 residues. Germline V gene data show CDR1 as MDHEN and CDR2 as SYDVKM. The CDR3 spells CASTSTGVSNIQYF. The CDR3 DNA reads as TGTGCCAGCACAAGTACAGGGGTCTCGAACATTCAGTACTTC.

V and J are TRBV5-4 and TRBJ1-2; no clear D. The CDR3 runs to 15 residues. Germline V gene sequence: CDR1 SGHNT, CDR2 YYREEE (reference sequence). V shed 3 bases and J shed 8 bases, with 20 bases lying between them. This CDR3 is CASSYTETLMGGYTF. CDR3 DNA sequence: TGTGCCAGCAGCTATACCGAGACGCTGATGGGCGGCTACACCTTC.

The chain carries TRBV18 and TRBJ2-1; TRBD1 matches at 7 bases. Germline V gene sequence: CDR1 KGHSH, CDR2 LQKENI. Losses at the gene ends were 3 bases for V and 8 bases for J; bases not matched to a gene: 7. CDR3 size: 14 residues. CDR3 DNA sequence: TGTGCCAGCTCACCGCGTACAGGGGAATATGAGCAGTTCTTC. It yields the protein CASSPRTGEYEQFF.

The genes are TRBV9 and TRBJ2-2, with D perhaps matching TRBD1 (5 bases). V lost 0 bases, J lost 3 bases, and 9 bases lay in between. From germline, CDR1 is SGDLS and CDR2 YYNGEE. This CDR3 has 15 amino acids. CDR3 in DNA: TGTGCCAGCAGCGTAGGGGGCAAGGACACCGGGGAGCTGTTTTTT. This sequence encodes CASSVGGKDTGELFF.

This clone qualifies as medium-sized (0.01 to 0.1%). V is TRBV10-2 and J is TRBJ2-2; TRBD1 matches 8 bases. The CDR3 has 16 amino acids. CDR1 WSHSY and CDR2 SAAADI come from the germline V gene. Trimming at V came to 2 bases and at J to 6 bases, leaving 8 bases not matched to a gene. CDR3 DNA sequence: TGCGCCAGCAGTGAGAAGTTGAGACAGGGGCCCGGGGAGCTGTTTTTT. Protein product: CASSEKLRQGPGELFF.

This clone was picked up one time. This rearrangement joins TRBV29-1 to TRBJ1-4; 7 nucleotides line up with TRBD1. In germline, CDR1 is SQVTM, CDR2 ANQGSEA. V was clipped by 6 bases and J by 3 bases; unmatched bases: 7. The CDR3 is 14 amino acids. The CDR3 DNA is TGCAGCGTGGCTAGACAGGGCCCTAATGAAAAACTGTTTTTT. Amino acid sequence: CSVARQGPNEKLFF.

V is TRBV28 and J is TRBJ2-6; D remains unclear. Germline assignment: CDR1 MDHEN and CDR2 SYDVKM. The CDR3 runs 14 residues. V was cut by 3 bases and J by 0 bases, with 3 bases left in between. The CDR3 spells CASSLTSGANVLTF. The CDR3 DNA follows: TGTGCCAGCAGTTTGACCTCTGGGGCCAACGTCCTGACTTTC.